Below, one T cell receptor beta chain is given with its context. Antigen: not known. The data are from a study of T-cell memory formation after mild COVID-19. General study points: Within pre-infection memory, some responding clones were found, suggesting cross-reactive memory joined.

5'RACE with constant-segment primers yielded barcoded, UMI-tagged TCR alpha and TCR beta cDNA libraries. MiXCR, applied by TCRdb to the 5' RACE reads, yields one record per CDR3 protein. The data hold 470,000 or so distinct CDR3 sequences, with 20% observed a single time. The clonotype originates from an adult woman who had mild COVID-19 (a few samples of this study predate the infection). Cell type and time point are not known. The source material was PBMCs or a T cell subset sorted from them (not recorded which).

CDR3 nucleotide sequence: TGTGCCAGCACCGAAAATGGCGCCGGGGAGCTGTTTTTT. This gives the protein CASTENGAGELFF. The rearrangement links TRBV7-8 to TRBJ2-2; D unclear. The germline gives CDR1 SGHVS, CDR2 FQNEAQ. V lost 7 bases and J 6 bases, leaving 12 bases between the germline ends. This CDR3 is 13 amino acids long.